The text below deals with one TCR beta chain. As yet, its antigen is unknown. These data are taken from a study of Ad26.COV2.S vaccination and SARS-CoV-2 variants. Study details: The donor participated in the COV1001 trial, in its Ad26.COV2.S arm. Dosing was one shot or two shots 56 days apart. Study-level points and caveats: CD8+ and CD4+ T cells specific for spike reportedly responded with substantial breadth after vaccination. Recipients given vaccine exceeded placebo recipients in spike-specific TCR breadth.

Libraries were prepared by immunoSEQ multiplex PCR; TCRdb keeps only in-frame clonotypes and omits some of them. The table records roughly 300,000 clones, around nine tenths of them present only once. Regarding treatment: around 19 received Ad26.COV2.S at low or high dose, single or two shots; 5 received placebo; per-sample allocation not given. Day 63 after the first vaccine or placebo injection was the time point for sampling. With 6 bases clipped from V and 4 bases from J, the junction kept 8 bases outside the gene matches. The CDR3 is 13 residues long. In germline, CDR1 is SQVTM, CDR2 ANQGSEA. V gene TRBV29-1 combines with J gene TRBJ1-1; 7 nucleotides line up with TRBD1. This receptor was taken from a person aged 18-60 years who received the Ad26.COV2.S COVID-19 vaccine or a placebo. This material consisted of peripheral blood, taken in a trial of Ad26.COV2.S vaccine versus placebo. CDR3 DNA sequence: TGCAGCGTACAGGGGACCTTGGGCACTGAAGCTTTCTTT. Protein: CSVQGTLGTEAFF.